The clone carrying this TCR beta chain was found many times. Its antigen is currently unknown. Using RNA template, CDR3s of TCR alpha and beta were amplified with iRepertoire arm-PCR. One-step reverse transcription and amplification started from around 100-400 ng of tissue mRNA or PBMC total RNA. TCRdb re-analysed the multiplex PCR reads in MiXCR, keeping a single row per CDR3 protein. The sample lists about 140,000 distinct CDR3 sequences; 35% to 50% were seen once. The entry originates in a study of glioma-infiltrating T cells. Per the germline V gene, CDR1 is MNHNS and CDR2 is SASEGT. The CDR3 totals 18 residues. V trimming: 3 bases; J trimming: 0 bases; junction bases outside the gene matches: 11. The study's findings and limits: Very few CDR3 sequences were shared between tissue and blood.

Specimen: glioma tissue, nonneoplastic brain tissue, or PBMCs (not recorded which). The V and J genes are TRBV6-1 and TRBJ1-5; 7 bases agree with TRBD1. The receptor was isolated from a human donor with low-grade glioma or glioblastoma, undergoing nonglioma brain surgery, or in good health (not recorded which). The CDR3 DNA reads TGTGCCAGCAGTGAGAGGGGGACAGCGACGTATAGCAATCAGCCCCAGCATTTT. Residues: CASSERGTATYSNQPQHF.